This T cell receptor (beta chain) was sequenced for a study of CD4 T cells in relation to SARS-CoV-2 and coronaviruses. Study-level findings and limits: The assay detects memory recall responses, not culture-primed primary responses.

This clone occurred once. The target antigen is unknown. V gave up 0 bases and J gave up 0 bases, with 13 bases separating them. The CDR3 has 17 amino acids. Germline CDR1 reads SGDLS; CDR2 reads YYNGEE. TCRdb keeps only in-frame clones here, not all; method: immunoSEQ multiplex PCR. Among 35,000 to 45,000 clones, under 85% were seen once, and the ten largest hold around 21%. The receptor was derived from an adult with COVID-19. The sequenced material came from memory CD4+ T cells from PBMCs, cultured in vitro. The chain links TRBV9 to TRBJ2-1; possible D gene TRBD2, 5 bases. CDR3 sequence: CASSVEASQSSYNEQFF. The CDR3 DNA reads as TGTGCCAGCAGCGTAGAGGCTAGCCAGAGCTCCTACAATGAGCAGTTCTTC.